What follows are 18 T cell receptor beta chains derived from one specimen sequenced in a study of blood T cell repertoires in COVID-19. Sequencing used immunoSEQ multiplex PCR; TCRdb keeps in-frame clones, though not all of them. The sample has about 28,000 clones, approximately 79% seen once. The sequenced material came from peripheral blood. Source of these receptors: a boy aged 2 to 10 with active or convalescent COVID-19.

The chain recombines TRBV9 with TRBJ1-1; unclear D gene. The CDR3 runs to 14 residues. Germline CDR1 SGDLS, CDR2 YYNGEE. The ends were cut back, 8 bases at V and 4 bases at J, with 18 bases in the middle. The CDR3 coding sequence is TGTGCCAGTACGAGGGAGGTGGGTGCCACTGAAGCTTTCTTT. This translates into CASTREVGATEAFF.

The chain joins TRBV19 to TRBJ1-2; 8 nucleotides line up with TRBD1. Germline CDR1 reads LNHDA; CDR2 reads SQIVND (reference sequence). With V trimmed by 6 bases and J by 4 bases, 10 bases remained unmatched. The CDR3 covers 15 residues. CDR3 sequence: CASSTLGQGIYGYTF. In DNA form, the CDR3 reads TGTGCCAGTAGCACCTTAGGACAGGGCATCTATGGCTACACCTTC.

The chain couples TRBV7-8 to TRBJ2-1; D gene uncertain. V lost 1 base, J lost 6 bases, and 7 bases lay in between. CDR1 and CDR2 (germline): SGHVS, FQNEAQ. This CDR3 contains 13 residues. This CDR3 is CASSLVKRNEQFF. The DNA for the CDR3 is TGTGCCAGCAGCTTAGTAAAGCGCAATGAGCAGTTCTTC.

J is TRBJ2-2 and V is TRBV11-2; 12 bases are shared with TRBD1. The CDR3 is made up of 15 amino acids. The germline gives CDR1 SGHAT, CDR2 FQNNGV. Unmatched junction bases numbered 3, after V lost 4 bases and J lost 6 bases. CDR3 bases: TGTGCCAGCAGCTGGGACAGGGGGCGGGCCGGGGAGCTGTTTTTT. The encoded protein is CASSWDRGRAGELFF.

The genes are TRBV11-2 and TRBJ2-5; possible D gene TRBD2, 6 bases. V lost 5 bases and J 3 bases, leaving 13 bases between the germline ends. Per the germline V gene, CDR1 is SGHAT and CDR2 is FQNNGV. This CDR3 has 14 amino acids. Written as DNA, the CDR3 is TGTGCCAGCAGCCCCCCATGGGGGGAAGAGACCCAGTACTTC. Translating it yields CASSPPWGEETQYF.

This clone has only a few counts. The CDR3 reads CASSATSGRQETQYF. CDR3 DNA sequence: TGTGCCAGCAGCGCTACTAGCGGGAGACAGGAGACCCAGTACTTC. The chain carries TRBV5-4 and TRBJ2-5; 11 bases align to TRBD2. The V and J ends lost 4 bases and 5 bases, in that order; junction bases with no gene match: 7. Germline V gene data show CDR1 as SGHNT and CDR2 as YYREEE (reference sequence). CDR3 size: 15 residues.

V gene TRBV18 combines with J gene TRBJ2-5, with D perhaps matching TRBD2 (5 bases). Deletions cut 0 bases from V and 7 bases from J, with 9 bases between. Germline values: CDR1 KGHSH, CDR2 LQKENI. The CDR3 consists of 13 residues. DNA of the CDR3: TGTGCCAGCTCACCACCCTTACGGGGGACCCAGTACTTC. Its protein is CASSPPLRGTQYF.

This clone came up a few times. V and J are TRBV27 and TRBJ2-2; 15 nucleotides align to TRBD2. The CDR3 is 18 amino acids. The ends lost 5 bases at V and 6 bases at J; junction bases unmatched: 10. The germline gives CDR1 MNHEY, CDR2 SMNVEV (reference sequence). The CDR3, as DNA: TGTGCCAGCAGTACCCGGACTAGCGGGAGGGCCGCTCCCGGGGAGCTGTTTTTT. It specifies CASSTRTSGRAAPGELFF.

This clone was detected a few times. CDR3 nucleotide sequence: TGTGCCAGCAGTCGGACCCCCCAGGGGGCGCAGGGCAATCAGCCCCAGCATTTT. The encoded protein is CASSRTPQGAQGNQPQHF. This sequence joins TRBV28 and TRBJ1-5; 8 nucleotides match TRBD1. V shed 5 bases and J 2 bases; nucleotides not matched to a gene: 14. This CDR3 comprises 18 residues. CDR1 is MDHEN, CDR2 SYDVKM, per germline. Based on the CDR3 plus reference TRBV28 and TRBJ1-5, the full variable domain is DVKVTQSSRYLVKRTGEKVFLECVQDMDHENMFWYRQDPGLGLRLIYFSYDVKMKEKGDIPEGYSVSREKKERFSLILESASTNQTSMYLCASSRTPQGAQGNQPQHFGDGTRLSIL.

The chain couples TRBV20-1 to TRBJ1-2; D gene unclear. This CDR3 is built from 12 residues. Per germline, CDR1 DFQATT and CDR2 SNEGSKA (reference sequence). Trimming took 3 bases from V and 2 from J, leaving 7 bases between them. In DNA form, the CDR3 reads TGCAGTGCTAGTGCCGGGAACTATGGCTACACCTTC. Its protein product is CSASAGNYGYTF.

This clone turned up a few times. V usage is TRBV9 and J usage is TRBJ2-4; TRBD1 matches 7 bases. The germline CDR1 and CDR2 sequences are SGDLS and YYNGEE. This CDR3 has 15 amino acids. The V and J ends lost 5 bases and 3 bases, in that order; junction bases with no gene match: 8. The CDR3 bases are TGTGCCAGCAGTGACTCCCAGGGGGACAAAAACATTCAGTACTTC. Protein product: CASSDSQGDKNIQYF.

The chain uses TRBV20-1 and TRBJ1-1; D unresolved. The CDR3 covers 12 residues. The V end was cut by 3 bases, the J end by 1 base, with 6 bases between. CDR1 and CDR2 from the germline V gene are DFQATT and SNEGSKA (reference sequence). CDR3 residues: CSASRQNTEAFF. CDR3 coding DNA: TGCAGTGCTAGTAGACAGAACACTGAAGCTTTCTTT.

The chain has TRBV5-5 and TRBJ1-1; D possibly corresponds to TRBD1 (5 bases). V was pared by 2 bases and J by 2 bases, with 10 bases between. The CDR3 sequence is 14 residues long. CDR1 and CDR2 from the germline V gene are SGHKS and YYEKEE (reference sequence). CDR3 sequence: CASSLTGPNTEAFF. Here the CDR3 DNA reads TGTGCCAGCAGCTTAACAGGCCCCAACACTGAAGCTTTCTTT.

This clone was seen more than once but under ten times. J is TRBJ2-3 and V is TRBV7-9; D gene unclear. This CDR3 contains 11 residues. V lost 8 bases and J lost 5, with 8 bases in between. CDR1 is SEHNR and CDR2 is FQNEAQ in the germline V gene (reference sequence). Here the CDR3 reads CASADGDTQYF. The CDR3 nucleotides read TGTGCCAGCGCGGATGGAGATACGCAGTATTTT.

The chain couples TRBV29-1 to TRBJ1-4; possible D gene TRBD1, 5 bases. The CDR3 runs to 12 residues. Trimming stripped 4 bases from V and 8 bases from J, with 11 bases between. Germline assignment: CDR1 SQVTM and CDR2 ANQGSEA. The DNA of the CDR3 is TGCAGCGTTGCCAAGGGGAGGGAAAAACTGTTTTTT. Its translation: CSVAKGREKLFF.

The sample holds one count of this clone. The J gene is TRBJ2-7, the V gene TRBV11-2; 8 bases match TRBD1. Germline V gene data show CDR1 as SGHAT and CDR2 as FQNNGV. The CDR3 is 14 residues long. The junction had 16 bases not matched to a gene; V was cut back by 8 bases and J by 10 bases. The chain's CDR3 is CASALGGQALPQYF. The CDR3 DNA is TGTGCCAGCGCCCTGGGGGGACAGGCTCTACCTCAGTACTTC.

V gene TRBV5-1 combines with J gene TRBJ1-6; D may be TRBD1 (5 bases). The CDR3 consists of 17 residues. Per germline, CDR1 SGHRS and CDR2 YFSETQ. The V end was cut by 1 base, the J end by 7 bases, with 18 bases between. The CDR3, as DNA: TGCGCCAGCAGCTTGAGTAGTCAGGGAGGCTCGAATTCACCCCTCCACTTT. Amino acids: CASSLSSQGGSNSPLHF. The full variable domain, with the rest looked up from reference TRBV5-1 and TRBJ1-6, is KAGVTQTPRYLIKTRGQQVTLSCSPISGHRSVSWYQQTPGQGLQFLFEYFSETQRNKGNFPGRFSGRQFSNSRSEMNVSTLELGDSALYLCASSLSSQGGSNSPLHFGNGTRLTVT.

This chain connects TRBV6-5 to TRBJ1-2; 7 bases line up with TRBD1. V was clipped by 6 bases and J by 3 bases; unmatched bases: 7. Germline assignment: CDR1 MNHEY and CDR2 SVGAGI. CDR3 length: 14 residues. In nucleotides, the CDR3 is TGTGCCAGCAGAGACAGGGCCCTAGACTATGGCTACACCTTC. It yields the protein CASRDRALDYGYTF.